These 26 T cell receptor beta chains originate from one sample sequenced in a study of response to subunit inactivated influenza vaccine. TCRdb recomputed calls from the RT-PCR reads with MiXCR, one row per CDR3 protein. The table shows about 310,000 distinct CDR3 sequences, with roughly a fifth occurring only once. Source: PBMCs from blood, taken 21 months after vaccination. The receptors come from a man between 50 and 75 years old who received an inactivated influenza vaccine.

This clonotype has just a few counts. The chain is built from TRBV7-2 and TRBJ1-5; TRBD1 matches at 9 bases. V was clipped by 0 bases and J by 3 bases; unmatched bases: 3. In germline, CDR1 is SGHTA, CDR2 FQGNSA. The CDR3 length is 16 residues. The CDR3 bases are TGTGCCAGCAGCTTAGCGGGACAGGGTACCAATCAGCCCCAGCATTTT. Protein: CASSLAGQGTNQPQHF.

This clonotype came up a few times. This sequence joins TRBV20-1 and TRBJ1-1; D gene unclear. This CDR3 is built from 13 residues. V gave up 3 bases and J gave up 1 base, with 9 bases separating them. Germline CDR1 is DFQATT and CDR2 is SNEGSKA (reference sequence). CDR3 loop: CSARVPTNTEAFF. CDR3 coding DNA: TGCAGTGCTAGGGTTCCGACGAACACTGAAGCTTTCTTT.

This clonotype was recorded a few times. This chain links TRBV7-9 with TRBJ1-4; no clear D gene. The CDR3 is 17 amino acids. From germline, CDR1 is SEHNR and CDR2 FQNEAQ (reference sequence). V lost 5 bases and J 8 bases, leaving 24 bases between the germline ends. CDR3: CASSRAGPQAYNEKLFF. The CDR3 DNA reads as TGTGCCAGCAGCCGGGCCGGCCCCCAGGCGTACAACGAAAAACTGTTTTTT.

This clonotype was recorded at least ten times. This CDR3 reads CASSFSGGSQPQHF. The CDR3 DNA reads TGTGCCAGCAGTTTCAGTGGGGGTTCTCAGCCCCAGCATTTT. V is TRBV12-3 or TRBV12-4 and J is TRBJ1-5, with a possible D match to TRBD1 (5 bases). The CDR3 consists of 14 residues. V lost 3 bases and J lost 6, with 12 bases in between.

The chain employs TRBV7-9 and TRBJ2-6; no reliable D call. In germline, CDR1 is SEHNR, CDR2 FQNEAQ (reference sequence). This CDR3 region has 16 residues. Trimming removed 3 bases at V and 0 bases at J, with 9 bases between. The chain's CDR3 is CASSFAVSSGANVLTF. CDR3 DNA: TGTGCCAGCAGCTTTGCAGTGTCCTCTGGGGCCAACGTCCTGACTTTC.

The CDR3 is CASSVEGVTEAFF. Written as DNA, the CDR3 is TGTGCCAGCAGCGTAGAAGGCGTCACTGAAGCTTTCTTT. This rearrangement joins TRBV9 to TRBJ1-1; no definite D call. The germline V gene has CDR1 SGDLS and CDR2 YYNGEE. The CDR3 runs to 13 residues. V was cut by 0 bases and J by 4 bases, with 7 bases left in between.

This sequence joins TRBV24-1 and TRBJ2-3; 7 nucleotides match TRBD2. The CDR3 is 17 residues long. CDR1 is KGHDR, CDR2 SFDVKD, per germline. V was clipped by 5 bases and J by 9 bases; unmatched bases: 19. The CDR3 region has the DNA TGTGCCACCAGTGCCGCAGCCCGTGGGGGGGTAGTCTCAACGCAGTATTTT. Its translation is CATSAAARGGVVSTQYF.

The genes are TRBV12-3 or TRBV12-4 and TRBJ1-5, with D possibly matching TRBD1 (5 bases). Trimming removed 3 bases at V and 2 bases at J, with 17 bases between. The CDR3 is 17 residues long. As DNA, the CDR3 is TGTGCCAGCAGTTTGTCCCGGGGCAGAGGTGGCAATCAGCCCCAGCATTTT. It translates to CASSLSRGRGGNQPQHF.

This chain links TRBV7-2 with TRBJ1-2, with D possibly being TRBD1 (5 bases). Trimming pared 5 bases from V and 2 bases from J, leaving 12 bases between. This CDR3 has 14 residues. The germline V gene encodes CDR1 SGHTA and CDR2 FQGNSA. The CDR3 loop is CASSLPTENYGYTF. The CDR3 nucleotides read TGTGCCAGCAGCCTGCCGACAGAAAACTATGGCTACACCTTC.

This clonotype was detected only a few times. The V call is TRBV4-2, the J call TRBJ1-2; tentative D call: TRBD1 (5 bases). The V gene's germline CDR1 is LGHNA and CDR2 YNFKEQ. Trimming removed 4 bases at V and 0 bases at J, with 18 bases between. The CDR3 sequence is 17 residues long. This CDR3 is CASSPSQDIASNYGYTF. As DNA, the CDR3 is TGTGCCAGCAGCCCGTCCCAGGACATAGCTTCTAACTATGGCTACACCTTC.

This clonotype appeared a single time. The CDR3 protein is CASSVAEISGGLVYTQYF. CDR3 DNA sequence: TGTGCCAGCAGCGTAGCCGAAATCAGCGGGGGGCTTGTGTATACGCAGTATTTT. The genes are TRBV9 and TRBJ2-3; 9 bases match TRBD2. CDR3 length: 18 amino acids. The germline CDR1 and CDR2 sequences are SGDLS and YYNGEE. The ends lost 0 bases at V and 7 bases at J; junction bases unmatched: 15.

The CDR3 sequence is CSARDLGRNTEAFF. The CDR3 region has the DNA TGCAGTGCTAGAGATCTAGGACGGAACACTGAAGCTTTCTTT. The rearrangement uses TRBV20-1 and TRBJ1-1; D not certain. V was trimmed by 0 bases and J by 1 base, leaving 9 bases between them. CDR1 and CDR2 from the germline V gene are DFQATT and SNEGSKA (reference sequence). The CDR3 covers 14 residues.

This clonotype has a handful of counts. J is TRBJ1-2 and V is TRBV29-1; no reliable D call. V was shortened by 0 bases and J by 8 bases, with 10 bases between the two germline ends. This CDR3 has 12 residues. Germline V gene lookup returns CDR1 SQVTM and CDR2 ANQGSEA. The chain's CDR3 is CSVEESLEGYTF. CDR3 in DNA: TGCAGCGTTGAAGAGTCCTTGGAGGGCTACACCTTC. Looking up the rest from reference TRBV29-1 and TRBJ1-2 gives the full variable domain: SAVISQKPSRDICQRGTSLTIQCQVDSQVTMMFWYRQQPGQSLTLIATANQGSEATYESGFVIDKFPISRPNLTFSTLTVSNMSPEDSSIYLCSVEESLEGYTFGSGTRLTVV.

V gene TRBV3-1 combines with J gene TRBJ2-7; D is unresolved. This CDR3 has 15 amino acids. V lost 2 bases and J 3 bases, leaving 14 bases between the germline ends. Germline loops: CDR1 LGHDT, CDR2 YNNKEL (reference sequence). CDR3 loop: CASSQTTRNVYEQYF. DNA of the CDR3: TGTGCCAGCAGCCAAACGACAAGGAACGTCTACGAGCAGTACTTC.

A few counts support this clonotype. This sequence joins TRBV4-2 and TRBJ1-1; D is perhaps TRBD1 (5 bases). V lost 5 bases to trimming and J lost 2 bases, with 12 bases between them. CDR1 is LGHNA and CDR2 is YNFKEQ in the germline V gene. The CDR3 has 14 residues. The CDR3 loop reads CASSKAGENTEAFF. CDR3 DNA: TGTGCCAGCAGCAAGGCGGGGGAAAACACTGAAGCTTTCTTT.

The chain couples TRBV2 to TRBJ2-1; 16 nucleotides align to TRBD2. Germline V gene data show CDR1 as SNHLY and CDR2 as FYNNEI. This CDR3 comprises 16 residues. The V segment lost 7 bases and the J segment 12 bases; nucleotides outside the gene matches: 12. DNA of the CDR3: TGTGCCAGCACTTCAACCGGGACTAGCGGGAGGGCCGGGCAGTTCTTC. As protein: CASTSTGTSGRAGQFF.

This chain connects TRBV7-6 to TRBJ2-2; D possibly uses TRBD1 or TRBD2 (5 bases each). Germline CDR1 reads SGHVS; CDR2 reads FNYEAQ. The CDR3 sequence is 17 residues long. The V end lost 1 base, the J end lost 2 bases, and 14 bases lay between the germline ends. CDR3 sequence (DNA): TGTGCCAGCAGCTTAGTTGGGACCAACAGAAACACCGGGGAGCTGTTTTTT. Residues: CASSLVGTNRNTGELFF.

This clonotype was seen a few times. The rearrangement links TRBV9 to TRBJ1-2; no clear D. V lost 0 bases and J 5 bases, leaving 11 bases between the germline ends. The CDR3 length is 14 residues. Germline loops: CDR1 SGDLS, CDR2 YYNGEE. DNA of the CDR3: TGTGCCAGCAGCGTAGATGAGGGTAATTATGGCTACACCTTC. Translation gives CASSVDEGNYGYTF. Based on the CDR3 plus reference TRBV9 and TRBJ1-2, the full variable domain is DSGVTQTPKHLITATGQRVTLRCSPRSGDLSVYWYQQSLDQGLQFLIQYYNGEERAKGNILERFSAQQFPDLHSELNLSSLELGDSALYFCASSVDEGNYGYTFGSGTRLTVV.

The chain employs TRBV27 and TRBJ2-1; TRBD2 aligns across 9 bases. The CDR3 is 16 residues long. Germline assignment: CDR1 MNHEY and CDR2 SMNVEV (reference sequence). V lost 2 bases, J lost 2 bases, and 4 bases stayed unmatched. The chain's CDR3 is CASSLAGLAAYNEQFF. DNA for the CDR3: TGTGCCAGCAGTTTAGCGGGACTAGCTGCCTACAATGAGCAGTTCTTC.

The chain employs TRBV15 and TRBJ2-7, with TRBD2 identical over 8 bases. The germline V gene has CDR1 LNHNV and CDR2 YYDKDF (reference sequence). The CDR3 length is 15 residues. Trimming at V came to 5 bases and at J to 3 bases, leaving 9 bases not matched to a gene. The CDR3 reads CATSPSREGIYEQYF. The CDR3 region has the DNA TGTGCCACCAGCCCCAGCCGGGAGGGTATCTACGAGCAGTACTTC.

This clonotype was counted between two and nine times. V usage is TRBV5-1 and J usage is TRBJ2-1; 8 nucleotides align to TRBD1. CDR3 length equals 13 residues. V lost 4 bases and J lost 5; bases outside the gene matches: 2. Germline values: CDR1 SGHRS, CDR2 YFSETQ. The CDR3 region is CASSPGGNNEQFF. The CDR3 coding sequence is TGCGCCAGCAGCCCAGGGGGCAACAATGAGCAGTTCTTC.

The chain links TRBV12-5 to TRBJ2-1, with D unclear. V was shortened by 0 bases and J by 9 bases, with 15 bases between the two germline ends. The germline V gene has CDR1 LGHNT and CDR2 FRNRAP. The CDR3 totals 15 residues. As DNA, the CDR3 is TGTGCTAGTGGTTTGGTCGGTGGTTCGGGCTCTGAGCAGTTCTTC. As protein: CASGLVGGSGSEQFF.

The chain's CDR3 is CASSQFGTGGNTIYF. The CDR3 DNA is TGTGCCAGCAGCCAATTCGGGACAGGGGGAAACACCATATATTTT. The genes are TRBV3-1 and TRBJ1-3, with TRBD1 identical over 9 bases. This CDR3 is built from 15 residues. After removal of 2 bases from V and 4 bases from J, the junction contained 3 bases not matched to a gene. CDR1 and CDR2 from the germline V gene are LGHDT and YNNKEL (reference sequence).

This clonotype was picked up a small number of times. The chain recombines TRBV28 with TRBJ2-1, with 10 bases matching TRBD1. The CDR3 length is 14 residues. CDR1 is MDHEN and CDR2 is SYDVKM in the germline V gene. The J segment lost 5 bases and the V segment lost 5 bases, leaving 3 bases of the junction unmatched. Written as DNA, the CDR3 is TGTGCCAGCAGTCGGGACAGGGGCAACAATGAGCAGTTCTTC. Its translation is CASSRDRGNNEQFF.

This clonotype was counted only a few times. The chain employs TRBV12-3 or TRBV12-4 and TRBJ2-3; 7 bases match TRBD1. V trimming: 3 bases; J trimming: 10 bases; junction bases outside the gene matches: 19. The length of the CDR3 is 17 residues. Here the CDR3 DNA reads TGTGCCAGCAGTTTGGGAAGGGGGCATTTAGAACAGGGACCGCAGTATTTT. Protein product: CASSLGRGHLEQGPQYF.

This chain connects TRBV4-2 to TRBJ2-2; a possible D gene is TRBD2 (5 bases). Trimming cost V 0 bases and J 7 bases, with 15 bases left between them. Germline loops: CDR1 LGHNA, CDR2 YNFKEQ. The CDR3 consists of 16 residues. CDR3 residues: CASSQDGERQSGELFF. The CDR3 coding sequence is TGTGCCAGCAGCCAAGATGGGGAGCGGCAGAGCGGGGAGCTGTTTTTT.